This TCR beta chain was documented in a study of T cell clonotyping in hematopoietic cell transplantation. The data were produced by immunoSEQ multiplex PCR, yet TCRdb's version contains in-frame clones alone and is incomplete. This table has over 15,000 clones, 93% appearing once. This sample's time point: recipient sample about 28 days before transplant, after cytoreduction. Recipients were bled about 28 days pretransplant and at posttransplant days 30, 100, 180. The CDR3 is 15 amino acids. The germline gives CDR1 SGHNT, CDR2 YYREEE (reference sequence). J was trimmed by 4 bases and V by 3 bases; bases with no gene match: 5. Worth noting for this clone: What it binds is not known.

General observations from the study: Broader posttransplant TCR repertoire diversity was predicted by graft donor and pretransplant recipient Inverse Simpson Index values. At the given depth, recipient repertoires were over 95% de novo clonotypes. Pathologically expanded recipient clonotypes increased progressively from day 30 to day 180 as diversity fell.

The receptor was isolated from a man aged 18-30 years with biphenotypic leukemia. Some clones in this sample may be carry-over from other donors' samples. This chain connects TRBV5-4 to TRBJ1-2, with TRBD1 matching over 11 bases. Sequenced material: peripheral blood mononuclear cells, taken before stem cell transplant. The CDR3 DNA reads as TGTGCCAGCAGCTCGGGACAGGGGGGAGGCTATGGCTACACCTTC. This encodes CASSSGQGGGYGYTF.